This TCR beta chain was profiled in a study of blood T cell repertoires in COVID-19. This table comes from immunoSEQ multiplex PCR, and its TCRdb copy is limited to in-frame clones, with some not included. The sample includes roughly 370,000 clones, roughly 89% of them seen just once. The CDR3 runs to 12 residues. CDR1 is LNHDA and CDR2 is SQIVND in the germline V gene (reference sequence). Trimming stripped 4 bases from V and 10 bases from J, with 12 bases between. Cohort allocation depended upon clinical history that participants reported. The TCR was taken from a woman between 45 and 60 years old who had recovered from COVID-19. The specimen was PBMCs or T cells enriched from blood (not recorded which). The rearrangement joins TRBV19 to TRBJ2-3; the D gene is possibly TRBD1 (6 bases). This CDR3 is CASSNWGHAQYF. As DNA, the CDR3 is TGTGCCAGTAGTAATTGGGGACACGCGCAGTATTTT.